In this sample, the clone carrying this TCR beta chain turned up a few times. V was shortened by 0 bases and J by 3 bases, with 12 bases between the two germline ends. Germline loops: CDR1 SGHDT, CDR2 YYEEEE. This CDR3 has 15 residues. This entry belongs to a study of blood T cell repertoires in COVID-19. Authors' processing steps: Amplification of reference gene primers was used by the study to estimate nucleated cell counts. The assay was immunoSEQ multiplex PCR, and TCRdb's table has in-frame clones only and misses some. V and J calls and clone size are those listed in that table; D and trimming were worked out from the DNA. The sample consists of fewer than 90,000 clones, approximately 84% of them appearing once.

The chain combines TRBV5-6 with TRBJ1-2; D gene uncertain. Sequencing was carried out using peripheral blood. The receptor comes from a man aged 70-80 years with COVID-19, enrolled during active disease. CDR3 protein: CASSLVAGAHYGYTF. The CDR3 DNA is TGTGCCAGCAGCTTGGTGGCAGGTGCCCACTATGGCTACACCTTC. Complete variable domain (other parts from reference TRBV5-6 and TRBJ1-2): DAGVTQSPTHLIKTRGQQVTLRCSPKSGHDTVSWYQQALGQGPQFIFQYYEEEERQRGNFPDRFSGHQFPNYSSELNVNALLLGDSALYLCASSLVAGAHYGYTFGSGTRLTVV.